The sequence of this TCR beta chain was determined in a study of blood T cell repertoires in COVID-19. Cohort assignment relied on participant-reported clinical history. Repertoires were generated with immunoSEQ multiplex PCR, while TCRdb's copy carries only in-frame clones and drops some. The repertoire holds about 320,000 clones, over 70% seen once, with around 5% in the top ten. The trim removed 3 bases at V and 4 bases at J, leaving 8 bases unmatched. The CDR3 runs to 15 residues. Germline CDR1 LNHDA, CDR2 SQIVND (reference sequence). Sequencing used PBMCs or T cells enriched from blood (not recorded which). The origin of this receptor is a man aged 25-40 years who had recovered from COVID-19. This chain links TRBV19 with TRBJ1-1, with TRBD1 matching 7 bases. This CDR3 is CASSMRQGGATEAFF. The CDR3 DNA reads TGTGCCAGTAGTATGAGACAGGGAGGAGCCACTGAAGCTTTCTTT.